This T cell receptor beta chain was captured in a study of PD-L1 blockade in urothelial cancer. The data were produced by immunoSEQ multiplex PCR, yet TCRdb's version contains in-frame clones alone and is incomplete. The sample carries around 46,000 clones, roughly four fifths recorded once. Time point defined: peripheral blood 6 weeks after treatment start. The CDR3 spans 17 residues. CDR1 and CDR2 from the germline V gene are GTSNPN and SVGIG (reference sequence). The V segment lost 0 bases and the J segment 5 bases; nucleotides outside the gene matches: 10. The sample here was PBMCs, taken around atezolizumab (anti-PD-L1) treatment. The chain joins TRBV30 to TRBJ2-3; 11 bases align to TRBD2. The clonotype originates from a man aged 55 to 70 with urothelial cancer. The CDR3 DNA sequence: TGTGCCTGGAGTGTACCGACTAGCGGGACCAGACGAGATACGCAGTATTTT. It is translated as CAWSVPTSGTRRDTQYF.